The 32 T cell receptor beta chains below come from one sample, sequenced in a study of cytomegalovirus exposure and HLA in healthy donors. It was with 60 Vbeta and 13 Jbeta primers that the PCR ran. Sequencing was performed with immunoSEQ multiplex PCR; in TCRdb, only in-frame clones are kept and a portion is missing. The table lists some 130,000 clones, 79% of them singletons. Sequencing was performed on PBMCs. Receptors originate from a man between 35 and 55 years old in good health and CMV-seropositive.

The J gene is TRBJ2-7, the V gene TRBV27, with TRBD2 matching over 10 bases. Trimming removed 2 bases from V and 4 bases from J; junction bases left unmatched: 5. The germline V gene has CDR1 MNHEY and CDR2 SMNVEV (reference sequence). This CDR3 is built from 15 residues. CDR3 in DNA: TGTGCCAGCAGTTTAATGCTAGCGGGGGAGTACGAGCAGTACTTC. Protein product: CASSLMLAGEYEQYF.

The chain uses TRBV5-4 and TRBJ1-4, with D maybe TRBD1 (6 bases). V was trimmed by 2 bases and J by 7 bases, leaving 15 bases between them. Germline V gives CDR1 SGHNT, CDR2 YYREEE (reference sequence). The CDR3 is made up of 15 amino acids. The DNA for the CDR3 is TGTGCCAGCAGCTTAGGAGGAGGGGGGGGTGAAAAACTGTTTTTT. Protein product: CASSLGGGGGEKLFF.

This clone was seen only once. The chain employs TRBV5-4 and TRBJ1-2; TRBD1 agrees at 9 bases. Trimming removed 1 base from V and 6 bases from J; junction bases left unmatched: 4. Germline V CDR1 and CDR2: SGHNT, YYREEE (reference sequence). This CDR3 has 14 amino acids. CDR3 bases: TGTGCCAGCAGCTTGACCACAGGGGGCAATGGCTACACCTTC. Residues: CASSLTTGGNGYTF.

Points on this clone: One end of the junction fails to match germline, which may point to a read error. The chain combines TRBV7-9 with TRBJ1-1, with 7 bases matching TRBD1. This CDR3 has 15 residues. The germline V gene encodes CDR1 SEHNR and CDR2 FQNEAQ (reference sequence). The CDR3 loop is CSSSLGVGGATEAFF. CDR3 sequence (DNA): TGTTCCAGCAGCTTAGGAGTAGGGGGCGCCACTGAAGCTTTCTTT.

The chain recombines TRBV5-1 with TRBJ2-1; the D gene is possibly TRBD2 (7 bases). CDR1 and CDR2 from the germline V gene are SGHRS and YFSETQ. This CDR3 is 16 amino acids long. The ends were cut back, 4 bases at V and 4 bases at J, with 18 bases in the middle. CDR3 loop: CASSPDRGGNYNEQFF. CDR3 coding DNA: TGCGCCAGCAGCCCGGATAGGGGGGGAAATTACAATGAGCAGTTCTTC.

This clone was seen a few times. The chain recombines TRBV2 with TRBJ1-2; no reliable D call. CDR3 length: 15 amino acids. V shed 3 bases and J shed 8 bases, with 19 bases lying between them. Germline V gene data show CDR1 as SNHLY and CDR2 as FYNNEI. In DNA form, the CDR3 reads TGTGCCAGCAGTGACAGTCGGGAAGGCCCAAGAGGCTACACCTTC. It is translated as CASSDSREGPRGYTF.

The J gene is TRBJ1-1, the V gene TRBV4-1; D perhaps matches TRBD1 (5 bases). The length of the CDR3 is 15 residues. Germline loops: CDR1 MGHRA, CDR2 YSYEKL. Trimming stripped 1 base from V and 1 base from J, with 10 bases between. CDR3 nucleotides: TGCGCCAGCAGCCAAGTTACGGGGGGGAACACTGAAGCTTTCTTT. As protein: CASSQVTGGNTEAFF.

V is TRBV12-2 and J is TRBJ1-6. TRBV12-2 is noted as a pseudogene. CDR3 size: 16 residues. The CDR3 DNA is TGTGCAAGTCGTCCACTTGAGGGCCTGGAGGATTCACCCCTCCACTTT. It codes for CASRPLEGLEDSPLHF.

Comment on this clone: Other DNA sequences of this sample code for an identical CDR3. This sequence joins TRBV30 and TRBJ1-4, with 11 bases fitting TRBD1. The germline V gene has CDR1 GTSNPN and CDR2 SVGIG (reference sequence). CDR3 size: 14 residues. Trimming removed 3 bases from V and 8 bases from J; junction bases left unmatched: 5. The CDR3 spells CAWSPGTGGEKLFF. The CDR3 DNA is TGTGCCTGGAGCCCAGGGACAGGGGGAGAAAAACTGTTTTTT. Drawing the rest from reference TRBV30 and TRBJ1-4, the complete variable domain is SQTIHQWPATLVQPVGSPLSLECTVEGTSNPNLYWYRQAAGRGLQLLFYSVGIGQISSEVPQNLSASRPQDRQFILSSKKLLLSDSGFYLCAWSPGTGGEKLFFGSGTQLSVL.

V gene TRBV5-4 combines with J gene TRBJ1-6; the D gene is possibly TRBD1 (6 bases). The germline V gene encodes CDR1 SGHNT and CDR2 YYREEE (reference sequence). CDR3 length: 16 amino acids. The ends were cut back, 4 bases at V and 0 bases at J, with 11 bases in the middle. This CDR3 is CASSPGHSSYNSPLHF. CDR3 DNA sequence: TGTGCCAGCAGCCCGGGACACAGCTCCTATAATTCACCCCTCCACTTT.

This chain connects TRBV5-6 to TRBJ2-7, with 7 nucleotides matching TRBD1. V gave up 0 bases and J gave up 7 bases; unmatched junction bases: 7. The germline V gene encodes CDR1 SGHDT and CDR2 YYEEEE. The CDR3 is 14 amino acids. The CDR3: CASSLGQGEREQYF. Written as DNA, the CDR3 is TGTGCCAGCAGCTTGGGCCAGGGGGAACGGGAGCAGTACTTC.

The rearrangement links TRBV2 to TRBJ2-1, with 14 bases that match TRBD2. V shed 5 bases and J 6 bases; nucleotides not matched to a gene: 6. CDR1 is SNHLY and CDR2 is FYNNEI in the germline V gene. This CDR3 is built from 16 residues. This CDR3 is CASSYLTSGRGNEQFF. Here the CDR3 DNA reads TGTGCCAGCAGTTACCTGACTAGCGGGAGGGGCAATGAGCAGTTCTTC.

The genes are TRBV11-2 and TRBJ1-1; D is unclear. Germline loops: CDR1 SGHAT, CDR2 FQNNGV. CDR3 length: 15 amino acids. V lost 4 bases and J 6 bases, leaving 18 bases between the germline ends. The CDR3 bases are TGTGCCAGCAGCTCCCTTGGTGGGTCGGAGGCTGAAGCTTTCTTT. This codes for CASSSLGGSEAEAFF.

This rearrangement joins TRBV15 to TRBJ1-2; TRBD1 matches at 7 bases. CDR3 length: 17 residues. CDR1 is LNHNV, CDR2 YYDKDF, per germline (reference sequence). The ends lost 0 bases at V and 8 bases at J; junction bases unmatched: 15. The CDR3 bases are TGTGCCACCAGCAGAGATTTCAAGGGGGCCGGGGTGCGGGGCTACACCTTC. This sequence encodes CATSRDFKGAGVRGYTF.

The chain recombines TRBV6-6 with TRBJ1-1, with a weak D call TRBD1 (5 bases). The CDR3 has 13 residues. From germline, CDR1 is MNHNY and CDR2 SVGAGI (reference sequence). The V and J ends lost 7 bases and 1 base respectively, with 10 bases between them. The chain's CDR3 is CASNPQGNTEAFF. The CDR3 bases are TGTGCCAGCAACCCGCAGGGGAACACTGAAGCTTTCTTT.

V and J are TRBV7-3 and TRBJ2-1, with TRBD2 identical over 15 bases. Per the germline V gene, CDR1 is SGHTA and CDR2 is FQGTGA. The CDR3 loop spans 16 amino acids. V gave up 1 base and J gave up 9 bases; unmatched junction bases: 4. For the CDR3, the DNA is TGTGCCAGCAGCTTAAGGGGACTAGCGGGAGGCACTGAGCAGTTCTTC. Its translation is CASSLRGLAGGTEQFF.

In DNA, the CDR3 is TGCAGCGTCGTACAGGGGGCAAATGTGTGCACCTTC. This gives the protein CSVVQGANVCTF. The V call is TRBV29-1, the J call TRBJ1-2, with TRBD1 matching over 9 bases. The germline V gene encodes CDR1 SQVTM and CDR2 ANQGSEA. The CDR3 covers 12 residues. Losses at the gene ends were 6 bases for V and 13 bases for J; bases not matched to a gene: 12.

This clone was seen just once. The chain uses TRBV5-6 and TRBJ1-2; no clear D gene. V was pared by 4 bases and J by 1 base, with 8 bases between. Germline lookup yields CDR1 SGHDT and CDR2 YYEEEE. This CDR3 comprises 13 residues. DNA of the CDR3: TGTGCCAGCAGCCTGGGTCATAACTATGGCTACACCTTC. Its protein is CASSLGHNYGYTF.

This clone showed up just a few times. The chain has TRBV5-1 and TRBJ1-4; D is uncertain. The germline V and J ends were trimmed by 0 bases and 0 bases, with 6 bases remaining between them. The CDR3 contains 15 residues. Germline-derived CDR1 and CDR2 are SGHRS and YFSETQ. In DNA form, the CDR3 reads TGCGCCAGCAGCTTGGTCGAGGCAACTAATGAAAAACTGTTTTTT. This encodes CASSLVEATNEKLFF. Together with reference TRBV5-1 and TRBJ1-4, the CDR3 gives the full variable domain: KAGVTQTPRYLIKTRGQQVTLSCSPISGHRSVSWYQQTPGQGLQFLFEYFSETQRNKGNFPGRFSGRQFSNSRSEMNVSTLELGDSALYLCASSLVEATNEKLFFGSGTQLSVL.

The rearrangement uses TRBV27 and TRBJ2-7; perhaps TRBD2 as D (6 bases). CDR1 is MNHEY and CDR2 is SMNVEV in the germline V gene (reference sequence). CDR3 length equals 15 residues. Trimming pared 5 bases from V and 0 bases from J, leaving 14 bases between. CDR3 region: CASSDPSANSYEQYF. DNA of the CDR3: TGTGCCAGCAGTGATCCTAGCGCTAACTCCTACGAGCAGTACTTC.

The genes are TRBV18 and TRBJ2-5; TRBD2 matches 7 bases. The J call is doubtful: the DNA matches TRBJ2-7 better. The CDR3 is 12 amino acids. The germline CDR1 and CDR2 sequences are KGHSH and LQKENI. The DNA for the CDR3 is TGTGCCAGCTCACCGGGAGGGGCCGAGCAGTACTTC. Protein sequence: CASSPGGAEQYF.

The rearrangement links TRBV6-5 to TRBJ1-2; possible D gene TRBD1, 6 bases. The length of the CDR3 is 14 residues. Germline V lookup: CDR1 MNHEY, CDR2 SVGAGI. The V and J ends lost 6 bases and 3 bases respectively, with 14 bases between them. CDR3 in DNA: TGTGCCAGCAGACCGGCAGGGGATCACTATGGCTACACCTTC. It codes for CASRPAGDHYGYTF.

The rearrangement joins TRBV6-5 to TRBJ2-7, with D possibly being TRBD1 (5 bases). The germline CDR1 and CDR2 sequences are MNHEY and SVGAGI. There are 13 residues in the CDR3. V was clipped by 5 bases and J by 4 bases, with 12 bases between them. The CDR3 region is CASSILGPYEQYF. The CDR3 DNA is TGTGCCAGCAGTATCCTGGGGCCTTACGAGCAGTACTTC.

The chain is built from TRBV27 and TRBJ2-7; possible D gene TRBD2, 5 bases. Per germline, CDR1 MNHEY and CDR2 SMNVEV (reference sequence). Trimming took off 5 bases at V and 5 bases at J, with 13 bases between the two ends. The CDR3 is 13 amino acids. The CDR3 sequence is CASSRGLPDEQYF. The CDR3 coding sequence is TGTGCCAGCAGTAGAGGACTGCCAGACGAGCAGTACTTC.

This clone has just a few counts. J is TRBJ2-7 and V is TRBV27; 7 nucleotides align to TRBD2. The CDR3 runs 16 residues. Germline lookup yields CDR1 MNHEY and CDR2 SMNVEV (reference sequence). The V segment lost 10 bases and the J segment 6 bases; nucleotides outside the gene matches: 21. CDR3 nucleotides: TGTGCCAACCTAGCGGCTGGATCCCCCGGGGCTACCGAGCAGTACTTC. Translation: CANLAAGSPGATEQYF.

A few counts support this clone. The CDR3 sequence: CASSLGQFWSYEQYF. The CDR3 nucleotides are TGTGCCAGCAGCTTGGGACAGTTTTGGTCCTACGAGCAGTACTTC. The chain recombines TRBV5-8 with TRBJ2-7, with D maybe TRBD1 (5 bases). Per germline, CDR1 SGHTS and CDR2 YDEGEE. The CDR3 runs 15 residues. V lost 0 bases and J lost 1, with 11 bases in between.

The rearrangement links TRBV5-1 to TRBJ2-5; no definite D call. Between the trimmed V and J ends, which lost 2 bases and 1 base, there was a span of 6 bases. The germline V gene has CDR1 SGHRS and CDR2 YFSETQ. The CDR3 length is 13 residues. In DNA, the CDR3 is TGCGCCAGCAGCTTACTCACCCAAGAGACCCAGTACTTC. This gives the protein CASSLLTQETQYF.

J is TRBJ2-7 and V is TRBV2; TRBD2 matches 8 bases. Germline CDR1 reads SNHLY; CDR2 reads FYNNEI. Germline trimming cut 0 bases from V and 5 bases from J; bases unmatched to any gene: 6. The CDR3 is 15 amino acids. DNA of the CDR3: TGTGCCAGCAGTGAAGCGGGAGCGGGAGAAAACGAGCAGTACTTC. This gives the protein CASSEAGAGENEQYF.

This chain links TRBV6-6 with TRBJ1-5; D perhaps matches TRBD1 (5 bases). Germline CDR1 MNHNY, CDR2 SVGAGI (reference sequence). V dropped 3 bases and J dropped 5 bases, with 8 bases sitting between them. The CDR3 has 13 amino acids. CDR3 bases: TGTGCCAGCAGTTATTCCAGGGATCAGCCCCAGCATTTT. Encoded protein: CASSYSRDQPQHF.

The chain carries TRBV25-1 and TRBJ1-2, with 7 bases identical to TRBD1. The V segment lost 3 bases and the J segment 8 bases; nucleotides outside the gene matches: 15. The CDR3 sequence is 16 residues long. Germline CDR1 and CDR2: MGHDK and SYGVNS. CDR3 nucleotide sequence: TGTGCCAGCAGTGACCCAGGACAGGTATTGTCGAGCGGCTACACCTTC. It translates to CASSDPGQVLSSGYTF.

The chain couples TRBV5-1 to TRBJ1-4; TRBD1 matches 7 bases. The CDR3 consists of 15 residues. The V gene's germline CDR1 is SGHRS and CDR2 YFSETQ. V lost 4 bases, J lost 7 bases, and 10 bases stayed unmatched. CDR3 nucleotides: TGCGCCAGCAGCCCCGAAGCCCAGGGGGGTGAAAAACTGTTTTTT. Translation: CASSPEAQGGEKLFF.

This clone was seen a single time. CDR3 loop: CSVKQGGDTEAFF. CDR3 nucleotides: TGCAGCGTAAAACAGGGAGGGGACACTGAAGCTTTCTTT. The chain is built from TRBV29-1 and TRBJ1-1; D is possibly TRBD1 (6 bases). The CDR3 is 13 residues long. V was clipped by 6 bases and J by 3 bases, with 14 bases between them. The germline CDR1 and CDR2 sequences are SQVTM and ANQGSEA.